This T cell receptor (beta chain) appears in the sequencing data of a study of T-cell memory formation after mild COVID-19 (dated by TCRdb to the early 2020s). Background for the entire study: TCR sequence clusters from the two donors were largely donor specific. T-cell clones expanding and contracting after mild COVID-19 in a couple of donors were tracked by longitudinal TCRalpha and TCRbeta repertoire sequencing. Two young, previously healthy adult volunteers, one female and one male, were included in the cohort.

V lost 1 base and J lost 2 bases; the stretch between them is 9 bases long. Sequences SEHNR (CDR1) and FQNEAQ (CDR2) are obtained from the germline V gene (reference sequence). From cysteine to phenylalanine, the CDR3 is 14 amino acids long. Only the CDR3 DNA is retained, 42 bases long and in frame from the first base. Overall study outcomes, separate from this receptor: Contracting CD4+ clones were located mainly in the CM and EM memory subsets, whereas CD8+ clones were found to be enriched in EMRA. Clones contracting from day 15 to 85 had balanced CD4/CD8 phenotypes, while a second wave expanding from day 15 to 37 was biased towards CD4+. Whether the second-wave clones peaking on day 37 were SARS-CoV-2 specific was not confirmed. Some responding clones were found in pre-infection memory, which suggests that pre-existing cross-reactive memory T cells took part in the SARS-CoV-2 response. The study covered only a couple of mild cases, and larger cohorts including severe cases with pre-infection samples were considered necessary.

The instrument given in TCRdb is Illumina NovaSeq 6000. TCRalpha and TCRbeta cDNA libraries were constructed by 5'RACE with constant-segment primers, with sample barcodes and unique molecular identifiers being introduced. Trizol reagent was used to extract RNA from every sample. Library amplification was performed in two PCR steps, and a second sample barcode and Illumina TruSeq adapters were introduced in the second step. Sequencing of libraries was performed on an Illumina NovaSeq with 2 x 150 bp paired-end reads. The authors processed their data as follows. Reads were demultiplexed and collapsed into UMI-guided consensus sequences with migec v1.2.7. With mixcr v2.1.11, UMI consensuses were aligned to TRA and TRB V and J templates and assembled into clonotypes. Expanded or contracted clonotypes were those called significant by both edgeR and NoisET, with noise models trained on biological replicates. For edgeR calls, the cutoffs were a false discovery rate-adjusted p below 0.01 and a log2 fold-change threshold of 1. As an exploratory analysis of dynamics, max-normalized trajectories of the 1000 most abundant clonotypes were examined with PCA combined with hierarchical clustering. The CD4 or CD8 phenotype of responding clones was assigned using the separately sequenced CD4+ and CD8+ repertoires. TCRdb trimmed public reads at Q25 via fastp, called clones via MiXCR and kept in-frame beta chains. Identical CDR3 protein sequences are pooled into one entry, listed with their most common genes and DNA. It is TCRdb's table, rather than the study itself, that gives the V and J calls and clone size. In all, the sample holds about 130,000 distinct CDR3 sequences, and roughly 6.2% of those were seen once. The ten largest clones capture 2% to 2.5% of the sample.

There are many counts of this clonotype. The antigen it recognizes is unknown. Base qualities are missing; no much larger clone stands one base away. Ficoll-Paque density gradient centrifugation was the method used to isolate PBMCs. This TCR derives from an adult woman who had mild COVID-19 (a few samples of this study predate the infection). The sample titles of this study are shuffled in the database, so cell type and time point are left out; the donor was told from shared clones. What was sequenced was PBMCs or a T cell subset sorted from them (not recorded which). The chain was built from TRBV7-9 and TRBJ2-7; no confident D gene assignment can be made. The CDR3 loop reads CASSLGLPPYEQYF. In nucleotide form, the sequence is TGTGCCAGCAGCTTAGGTCTTCCTCCCTACGAGCAGTACTTC.